The rows below give T cell receptor beta chains drawn from one sample of a study of T cells after posttransplantation cyclophosphamide. Clones were read by immunoSEQ multiplex PCR, and TCRdb kept only the in-frame ones, dropping some. The repertoire has 2,500 to 3,500 clones, none seen only once; the ten largest take 13%. Sequencing used PBMCs, obtained after allogeneic stem cell transplant with posttransplant cyclophosphamide. Receptors were obtained from a female patient in her 60s who received an allogeneic stem cell transplant from a related donor and was CMV-positive. Some T cells may originate from the graft donor. Each CDR3 is given with its conserved first and last residue. A D gene is named only where the DNA matches it firmly. The listing skips clone size in some rows; elsewhere it reads once, few, many or a size class.

NA TRBJ1-2 many TRBV5-6 CASSFQGGSGYTF TGTGCCAGCAGCTTCCAGGGAGGGAGTGGCTACACCTTC
TRBD2 TRBJ2-7 many TRBV6-2/TRBV6-3 CASTKGLAGGQTYEQYF TGTGCCAGCACCAAGGGACTAGCGGGGGGTCAGACCTACGAGCAGTACTTC
NA TRBJ2-2 medium-sized TRBV2 CASMRGGRTGELFF TGTGCCTCTATGAGAGGGGGACGGACCGGGGAGCTGTTTTTT
NA TRBJ2-7 many TRBV4-2 CASSPSGYEQYF TGTGCCAGCAGTCCCTCGGGCTACGAGCAGTACTTC
NA TRBJ1-1 few TRBV7-8 CASCRTRNTEAFF TGTGCCAGCTGTCGGACACGGAACACTGAAGCTTTCTTT
TRBD2 TRBJ2-2 many TRBV7-2 CASSTRPGLAGIGELFF TGTGCCAGCAGCACCCGTCCGGGACTAGCGGGTATCGGGGAGCTGTTTTTT
TRBD2 TRBJ2-7 many TRBV7-9 CASSPPAGVYEQYF TGTGCCAGCAGCCCCCCGGCGGGAGTTTACGAGCAGTACTTC
NA TRBJ2-2 many TRBV9 CASSVEGFGELFF TGTGCCAGCAGCGTAGAGGGGTTCGGGGAGCTGTTTTTT
NA TRBJ2-3 many TRBV5-1 CASSVGPSDTQYF TGCGCCAGCAGCGTAGGGCCTTCTGATACGCAGTATTTT
NA TRBJ2-1 many TRBV28 CASSLPLVLPSYNEQFF TGTGCCAGCAGTCTACCTCTAGTGCTTCCCTCCTACAATGAGCAGTTCTTC
NA TRBJ2-5 many TRBV9 CASSVAGGFQETQYF TGTGCCAGCAGCGTAGCGGGCGGGTTCCAAGAGACCCAGTACTTC
TRBD1 TRBJ2-1 many TRBV19 CASSGTGGYNEQFF TGTGCCAGTAGTGGAACAGGGGGATACAATGAGCAGTTCTTC
NA TRBJ1-3 NA TRBV28 CASSLFGGNTIYF TGTGCCAGCAGTTTATTTGGCGGAAACACCATATATTTT
TRBD2 TRBJ2-5 many TRBV7-9 CASSLARGRGQETQYF TGTGCCAGCAGCTTAGCCCGGGGGAGGGGCCAAGAGACCCAGTACTTC
TRBD1 TRBJ1-5 many TRBV27 CASSYGTGGNQPQHF TGTGCCAGCAGTTACGGGACAGGGGGCAATCAGCCCCAGCATTTT